Sequencing of this TCR beta chain was carried out in a study of T-cell reconstitution after alpha-beta-depleted transplantation in children. Unique molecular identifiers were used to barcode this TCRbeta library. TCRdb processed the PCR reads anew with MiXCR; each CDR3 protein has one entry. The sample has some 520,000 distinct CDR3 sequences; around a third are singletons. In its sample, this clonotype was seen a few times. This CDR3 spans 11 amino acids. Between the trimmed V and J ends, which lost 5 bases and 9 bases, there was a span of 10 bases. This clonotype was sampled from a human donor who donated a stem cell graft to a child with aplastic anemia. The rearrangement joins TRBV12-3 or TRBV12-4 to TRBJ1-1, with D perhaps matching TRBD1 (5 bases). The sequences come from PBMCs from the stem cell graft donor, collected from the stem cell graft. The chain's CDR3 is CASSLRVQAFF. CDR3 nucleotide sequence: TGTGCCAGCAGTCTCAGGGTTCAAGCTTTCTTT.